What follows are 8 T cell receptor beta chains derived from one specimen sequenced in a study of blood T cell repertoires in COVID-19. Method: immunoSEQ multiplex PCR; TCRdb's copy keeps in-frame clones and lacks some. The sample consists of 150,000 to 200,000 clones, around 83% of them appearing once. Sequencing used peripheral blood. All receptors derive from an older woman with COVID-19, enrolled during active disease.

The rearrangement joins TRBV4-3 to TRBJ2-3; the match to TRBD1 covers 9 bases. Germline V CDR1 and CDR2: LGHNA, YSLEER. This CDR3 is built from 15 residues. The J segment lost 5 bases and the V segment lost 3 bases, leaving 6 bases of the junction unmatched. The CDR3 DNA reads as TGCGCCAGCAGCCAGGACAGGGGTCCTGGAGATACGCAGTATTTT. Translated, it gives CASSQDRGPGDTQYF.

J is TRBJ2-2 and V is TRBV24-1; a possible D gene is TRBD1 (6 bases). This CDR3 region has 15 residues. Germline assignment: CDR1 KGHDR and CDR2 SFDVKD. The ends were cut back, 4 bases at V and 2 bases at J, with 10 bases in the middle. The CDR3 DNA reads TGTGCCACCAGTGAAGGGACACTTAACACCGGGGAGCTGTTTTTT. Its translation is CATSEGTLNTGELFF.

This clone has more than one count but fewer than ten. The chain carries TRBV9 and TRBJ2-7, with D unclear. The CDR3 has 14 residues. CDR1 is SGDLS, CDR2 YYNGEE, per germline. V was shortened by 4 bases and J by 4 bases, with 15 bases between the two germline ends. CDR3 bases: TGTGCCAGCAGCCCTTCGTCCGTCCTTTACGAGCAGTACTTC. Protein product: CASSPSSVLYEQYF. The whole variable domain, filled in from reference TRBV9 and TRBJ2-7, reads DSGVTQTPKHLITATGQRVTLRCSPRSGDLSVYWYQQSLDQGLQFLIQYYNGEERAKGNILERFSAQQFPDLHSELNLSSLELGDSALYFCASSPSSVLYEQYFGPGTRLTVT.

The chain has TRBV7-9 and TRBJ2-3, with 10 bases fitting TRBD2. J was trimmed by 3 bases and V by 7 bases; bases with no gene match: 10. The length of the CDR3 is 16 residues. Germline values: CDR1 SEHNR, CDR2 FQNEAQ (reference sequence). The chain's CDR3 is CASTPRRAGGTDTQYF. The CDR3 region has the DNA TGTGCCAGCACCCCCCGGCGAGCGGGAGGGACAGATACGCAGTATTTT.

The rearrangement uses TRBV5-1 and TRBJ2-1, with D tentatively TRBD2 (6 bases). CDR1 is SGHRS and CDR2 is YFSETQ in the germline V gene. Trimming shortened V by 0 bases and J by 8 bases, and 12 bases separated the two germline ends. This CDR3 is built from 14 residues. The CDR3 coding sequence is TGCGCCAGCAGCTTGGCGGGGAGGTTCGATGAGCAGTTCTTC. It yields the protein CASSLAGRFDEQFF.

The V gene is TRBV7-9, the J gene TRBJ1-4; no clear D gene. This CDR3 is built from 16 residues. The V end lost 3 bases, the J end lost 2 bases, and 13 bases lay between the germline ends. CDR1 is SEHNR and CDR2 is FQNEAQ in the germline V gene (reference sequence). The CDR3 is CASSFEREATNEKLFF. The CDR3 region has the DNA TGTGCCAGCAGCTTTGAGAGGGAGGCCACTAATGAAAAACTGTTTTTT.

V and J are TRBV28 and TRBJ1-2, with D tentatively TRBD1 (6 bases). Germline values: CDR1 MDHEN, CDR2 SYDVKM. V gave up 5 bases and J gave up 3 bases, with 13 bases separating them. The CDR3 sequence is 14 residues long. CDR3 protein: CASSPGEKDYGYTF. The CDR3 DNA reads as TGTGCCAGCAGTCCAGGGGAAAAAGACTATGGCTACACCTTC.

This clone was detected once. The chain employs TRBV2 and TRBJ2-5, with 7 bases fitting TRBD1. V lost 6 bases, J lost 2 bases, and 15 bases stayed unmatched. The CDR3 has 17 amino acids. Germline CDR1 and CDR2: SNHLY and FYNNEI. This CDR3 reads CASRVTRDRTIQETQYF. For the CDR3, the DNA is TGTGCCAGCAGGGTGACCCGGGACAGAACCATACAAGAGACCCAGTACTTC.